This T cell receptor (beta chain) emerged from a study of cytomegalovirus exposure and HLA in healthy donors. Data came from immunoSEQ multiplex PCR; TCRdb stores just in-frame clones and leaves some out. In the table there are 250,000 to 300,000 clones, around 90% of which are singletons. This CDR3 region has 17 residues. The germline V and J ends were trimmed by 6 bases and 0 bases, with 21 bases remaining between them. CDR1 is SGHTS, CDR2 YDEGEE, per germline. What was sequenced was PBMCs. V is TRBV5-8 and J is TRBJ1-1; weak D call: TRBD1 (6 bases). This sequence was found in a woman aged 18-29 years in good health and CMV-seronegative. The CDR3 sequence is CASTPMTGPYMNTEAFF. CDR3 sequence (DNA): TGTGCCAGCACACCAATGACAGGCCCCTACATGAACACTGAAGCTTTCTTT.